Following are 12 T cell receptor beta chains from one sample sequenced in a study of blood T cell repertoires in COVID-19. Profiled with immunoSEQ multiplex PCR; TCRdb holds only in-frame clones, not every one. This sample yields some 44,000 clones, of which 87% are seen a single time; 15% to 17% belongs to the top ten. Sequenced: peripheral blood. All receptors derive from a man aged 60 to 75 with active COVID-19.

The chain joins TRBV6-5 to TRBJ1-1; the D gene is possibly TRBD1 (6 bases). The ends were cut back, 8 bases at V and 9 bases at J, with 16 bases in the middle. Germline assignment: CDR1 MNHEY and CDR2 SVGAGI. This CDR3 comprises 12 residues. The CDR3 DNA sequence: TGTGCCAGCGGAGAACAGGGAAGAAAAGCTTTCTTT. This translates into CASGEQGRKAFF.

The V gene is TRBV9, the J gene TRBJ2-1; 8 bases match TRBD2. The junction had 5 bases not matched to a gene; V was cut back by 0 bases and J by 0 bases. The CDR3 runs to 17 residues. The germline V gene encodes CDR1 SGDLS and CDR2 YYNGEE. The CDR3 DNA follows: TGTGCCAGCAGCGTAGCCAGCGGGGGATCCTCCTACAATGAGCAGTTCTTC. Its protein is CASSVASGGSSYNEQFF. The full variable domain, rest sourced from reference TRBV9 and TRBJ2-1, is DSGVTQTPKHLITATGQRVTLRCSPRSGDLSVYWYQQSLDQGLQFLIQYYNGEERAKGNILERFSAQQFPDLHSELNLSSLELGDSALYFCASSVASGGSSYNEQFFGPGTRLTVL.

This clone was observed once. V usage is TRBV5-4 and J usage is TRBJ2-1; D may be TRBD1 (6 bases). The V gene's germline CDR1 is SGHNT and CDR2 YYREEE (reference sequence). Trimming removed 3 bases from V and 5 bases from J, with 6 bases in between. The CDR3 contains 12 residues. CDR3 sequence reads: CASSWTDNEQFF. The CDR3 DNA follows: TGTGCCAGCAGCTGGACAGACAATGAGCAGTTCTTC.

This sequence joins TRBV18 and TRBJ1-3; D may be TRBD1 (6 bases). V lost 2 bases and J 4 bases, leaving 15 bases between the germline ends. Germline V gene lookup returns CDR1 KGHSH and CDR2 LQKENI. The CDR3 loop spans 16 amino acids. The CDR3 DNA reads as TGTGCCAGCTCACCAACCGGGCCAGGGGAAGGAAACACCATATATTTT. Its protein is CASSPTGPGEGNTIYF.

This chain joins TRBV19 and TRBJ2-3; 10 bases are shared with TRBD2. V trimming: 7 bases; J trimming: 5 bases; junction bases outside the gene matches: 6. This CDR3 region has 14 residues. CDR1 is LNHDA, CDR2 SQIVND, per germline (reference sequence). CDR3 in DNA: TGTGCCAGTAAATCAGCGGGAGGGGAAGATACGCAGTATTTT. Amino acids: CASKSAGGEDTQYF.

The chain is built from TRBV4-3 and TRBJ2-7; 7 bases map to TRBD1. V lost 4 bases, J lost 2 bases, and 14 bases stayed unmatched. The germline CDR1 and CDR2 sequences are LGHNA and YSLEER. The CDR3 runs to 17 residues. CDR3 amino acids: CASSRAAQGDKAYEQYF. CDR3 DNA sequence: TGCGCCAGCAGCCGAGCCGCCCAGGGGGACAAGGCCTACGAGCAGTACTTC.

The chain recombines TRBV5-4 with TRBJ2-2; possibly TRBD1 for D (6 bases). The CDR3 totals 15 residues. Germline CDR1 reads SGHNT; CDR2 reads YYREEE (reference sequence). V lost 4 bases and J 4 bases, leaving 14 bases between the germline ends. The CDR3 reads CASSHVDSLTGELFF. CDR3 bases: TGTGCCAGCAGCCATGTGGACAGTCTCACCGGGGAGCTGTTTTTT. The whole variable domain, remainder taken from reference TRBV5-4 and TRBJ2-2, is ETGVTQSPTHLIKTRGQQVTLRCSSQSGHNTVSWYQQALGQGPQFIFQYYREEENGRGNFPPRFSGLQFPNYSSELNVNALELDDSALYLCASSHVDSLTGELFFGEGSRLTVL.

The rearrangement uses TRBV28 and TRBJ2-3; 9 nucleotides match TRBD2. This CDR3 is 15 amino acids long. The ends lost 8 bases at V and 5 bases at J; junction bases unmatched: 11. Germline V gives CDR1 MDHEN, CDR2 SYDVKM. This CDR3 reads CASAGREGLGDTQYF. Written as DNA, the CDR3 is TGTGCCAGCGCGGGGCGGGAGGGCCTTGGAGATACGCAGTATTTT.

The chain links TRBV7-6 to TRBJ2-1, with 7 bases lining up with TRBD2. V lost 2 bases and J lost 0; bases outside the gene matches: 10. CDR3 size: 18 residues. CDR1 SGHVS and CDR2 FNYEAQ come from the germline V gene. The CDR3 DNA sequence: TGTGCCAGCAGCTTATTTACGGGGGGTCCAGCCTCCTACAATGAGCAGTTCTTC. The encoded protein is CASSLFTGGPASYNEQFF.

In its sample, this clone was seen once. This sequence joins TRBV28 and TRBJ2-3, with D possibly matching TRBD1 (5 bases). The length of the CDR3 is 14 residues. Germline V gives CDR1 MDHEN, CDR2 SYDVKM. The germline V and J ends were trimmed by 4 bases and 5 bases, with 13 bases remaining between them. The CDR3 here is CASSSTSGLDTQYF. The CDR3 bases are TGTGCCAGCAGTTCAACTTCAGGGTTAGATACGCAGTATTTT.

V is TRBV29-1 and J is TRBJ2-2; TRBD1 aligns across 7 bases. The CDR3 runs to 14 residues. V lost 2 bases and J lost 6; bases outside the gene matches: 6. Germline lookup yields CDR1 SQVTM and CDR2 ANQGSEA. Written as DNA, the CDR3 is TGCAGCGTTGAATGGAGTCAGGGGGCCGGGGAGCTGTTTTTT. Its translation: CSVEWSQGAGELFF.

The chain links TRBV6-5 to TRBJ2-7, with D tentatively TRBD2 (6 bases). This CDR3 is 14 amino acids long. Between the trimmed V and J ends, which lost 8 bases and 4 bases, there was a span of 18 bases. Germline CDR1 and CDR2: MNHEY and SVGAGI. CDR3 nucleotides: TGTGCCAGCTTACTGGGGGGTCAGGTGTACGAGCAGTACTTC. Translation: CASLLGGQVYEQYF.